One and the same sample provided the 14 T cell receptor beta chains below, sequenced in a study of blood T cell repertoires in COVID-19. The repertoire was sequenced with immunoSEQ multiplex PCR; TCRdb's copy has only in-frame clones and lacks some. This table holds some 80,000 clones, just under 80% found once. Sequences were obtained from peripheral blood. The receptor source for this set is a man aged 55-75 years with COVID-19, enrolled during active disease.

This clone was found once. The J gene is TRBJ1-2, the V gene TRBV20-1; D call uncertain. Deletions cut 8 bases from V and 8 bases from J, with 15 bases between. Germline V CDR1 and CDR2: DFQATT, SNEGSKA (reference sequence). CDR3 length equals 11 residues. The CDR3 loop reads CSTRAGEGYTF. The CDR3 DNA sequence: TGCAGTACGAGGGCGGGTGAAGGCTACACCTTC.

The chain couples TRBV7-3 to TRBJ1-1; the match to TRBD1 covers 8 bases. There are 13 residues in the CDR3. V shed 3 bases and J 5 bases; nucleotides not matched to a gene: 2. The germline CDR1 and CDR2 sequences are SGHTA and FQGTGA. CDR3 region: CASSFTGGTEAFF. The CDR3 bases are TGTGCCAGCAGCTTCACAGGGGGAACTGAAGCTTTCTTT.

This clone occurred a few times. The chain employs TRBV15 and TRBJ2-3; 9 nucleotides align to TRBD2. Per the germline V gene, CDR1 is LNHNV and CDR2 is YYDKDF (reference sequence). V was pared by 8 bases and J by 6 bases, with 6 bases of the junction left unmatched. The CDR3 runs to 13 residues. The CDR3 sequence is CATSAGGADTQYF. The DNA of the CDR3 is TGTGCCACCTCTGCGGGGGGGGCGGATACGCAGTATTTT.

V usage is TRBV24-1 and J usage is TRBJ2-5; 10 nucleotides align to TRBD1. CDR3 size: 17 residues. With V trimmed by 5 bases and J by 2 bases, 10 bases remained unmatched. CDR1 is KGHDR, CDR2 SFDVKD, per germline. CDR3 sequence (DNA): TGTGCCACCAGTGCCTCCCCGGACAGGGGGTTACAAGAGACCCAGTACTTC. This codes for CATSASPDRGLQETQYF.

The chain recombines TRBV6-5 with TRBJ1-2, with TRBD1 identical over 7 bases. V lost 5 bases to trimming and J lost 5 bases; unmatched junction nucleotides: 11. The CDR3 is made up of 15 amino acids. Per the germline V gene, CDR1 is MNHEY and CDR2 is SVGAGI. The chain's CDR3 is CASSRSTGTAYGYTF. For the CDR3, the DNA is TGTGCCAGCAGTCGTTCGACCGGGACAGCGTATGGCTACACCTTC.

This clone was detected ten times or more. CDR3 bases: TGTGCCAGCAGCTTCAGGGAATCCTACAATGAGCAGTTCTTC. Translation: CASSFRESYNEQFF. The chain combines TRBV7-8 with TRBJ2-1; tentative D call: TRBD1 (5 bases). V lost 3 bases, J lost 1 base, and 7 bases lay in between. Germline CDR1 and CDR2: SGHVS and FQNEAQ. CDR3 size: 14 residues.

The chain uses TRBV6-5 and TRBJ2-7; D remains ambiguous. V lost 6 bases and J 2 bases, leaving 17 bases between the germline ends. Germline values: CDR1 MNHEY, CDR2 SVGAGI. This CDR3 region has 15 residues. In DNA form, the CDR3 reads TGTGCCAGCAGCCCCGGGTCTAATATCCCCTACGAGCAGTACTTC. This sequence encodes CASSPGSNIPYEQYF.

The rearrangement links TRBV2 to TRBJ1-2; 11 positions agree with TRBD1. Germline values: CDR1 SNHLY, CDR2 FYNNEI. The J segment lost 5 bases and the V segment lost 6 bases, leaving 2 bases of the junction unmatched. CDR3 size: 13 residues. CDR3 protein: CASRDRGRYGYTF. CDR3 nucleotide sequence: TGTGCCAGCAGGGACAGGGGGCGGTATGGCTACACCTTC.

This clone was seen more than once but under ten times. The chain links TRBV3-1 (or the pseudogene TRBV3-2) to TRBJ2-1, with D tentatively TRBD2 (7 bases). There are 17 residues in the CDR3. Germline-derived CDR1 and CDR2 are LGHDT and YNNKEL (reference sequence). Trimming removed 0 bases at V and 6 bases at J, with 18 bases between. The CDR3 DNA sequence: TGTGCCAGCAGCCAAGAAAGGTCGGGGGGCCAGGGCAATGAGCAGTTCTTC. Protein product: CASSQERSGGQGNEQFF.

The rearrangement links TRBV18 to TRBJ1-5; weak D call: TRBD1 (6 bases). The CDR3 covers 15 residues. Trimming cost V 2 bases and J 4 bases, with 12 bases left between them. In germline, CDR1 is KGHSH, CDR2 LQKENI. This chain's CDR3 is CASSPRSGDNQPQHF. The CDR3 DNA reads as TGTGCCAGCTCACCAAGGTCAGGGGATAATCAGCCCCAGCATTTT.

This rearrangement joins TRBV11-3 to TRBJ2-7; 10 bases map to TRBD2. Germline V gene lookup returns CDR1 SGHNT and CDR2 YENEEA. The J segment lost 6 bases and the V segment lost 3 bases, leaving 8 bases of the junction unmatched. This CDR3 comprises 15 residues. The CDR3: CASSFGASGSPEQYF. In DNA form, the CDR3 reads TGTGCCAGCAGCTTCGGGGCTAGCGGGAGCCCCGAGCAGTACTTC.

The chain recombines TRBV10-3 with TRBJ1-3, with D possibly TRBD1 on 6 matching bases. The germline CDR1 and CDR2 sequences are ENHRY and SYGVKD. The V gene lost 3 bases and the J gene lost 0 bases, with 15 bases spanning the gap. This CDR3 region has 17 residues. The DNA of the CDR3 is TGTGCCATCAGTGAACCGGACAAGGGGGACTCTGGAAACACCATATATTTT. Its translation is CAISEPDKGDSGNTIYF.

This clone was observed a handful of times. The chain joins TRBV19 to TRBJ1-4; D uncertain. Germline CDR1 reads LNHDA; CDR2 reads SQIVND (reference sequence). The CDR3 sequence is 14 residues long. V was shortened by 3 bases and J by 2 bases, with 7 bases between the two germline ends. The CDR3 DNA is TGTGCCAGTAGTATCGGGGTGACTAATGAAAAACTGTTTTTT. Amino acids: CASSIGVTNEKLFF. Complete variable domain (other parts from reference TRBV19 and TRBJ1-4): DGGITQSPKYLFRKEGQNVTLSCEQNLNHDAMYWYRQDPGQGLRLIYYSQIVNDFQKGDIAEGYSVSREKKESFPLTVTSAQKNPTAFYLCASSIGVTNEKLFFGSGTQLSVL.

CDR3 DNA: TGTGCCAGCAGCCAACCGGGACTAGCGGGAGTGGCCTACGAGCAGTACTTC. It specifies CASSQPGLAGVAYEQYF. The V call is TRBV4-2, the J call TRBJ2-7; 14 nucleotides match TRBD2. V dropped 2 bases and J dropped 2; count of bases not matched to a gene: 5. This CDR3 comprises 17 residues. The germline CDR1 and CDR2 sequences are LGHNA and YNFKEQ.